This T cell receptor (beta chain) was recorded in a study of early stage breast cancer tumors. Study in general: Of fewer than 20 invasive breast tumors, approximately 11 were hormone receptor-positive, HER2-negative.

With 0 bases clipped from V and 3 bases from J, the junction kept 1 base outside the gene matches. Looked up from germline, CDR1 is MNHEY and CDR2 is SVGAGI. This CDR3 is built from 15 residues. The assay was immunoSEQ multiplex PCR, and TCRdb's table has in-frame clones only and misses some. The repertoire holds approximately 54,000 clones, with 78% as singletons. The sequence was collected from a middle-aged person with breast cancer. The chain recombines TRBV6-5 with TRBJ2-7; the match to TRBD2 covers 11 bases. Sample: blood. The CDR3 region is CASSYSLAGVYEQYF. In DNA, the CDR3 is TGTGCCAGCAGTTACTCACTAGCGGGAGTCTACGAGCAGTACTTC.